These 7 T cell receptor beta chains were sequenced from one sample in a study of OX40 agonist ivuxolimab in advanced cancers. The data were produced by immunoSEQ multiplex PCR, yet TCRdb's version contains in-frame clones alone and is incomplete. In the table there are fewer than 85,000 clones, 80% to 95% of which are singletons. Sequenced here: CD4+ or CD8+ T cells sorted from blood, sampled in a trial of the OX40 agonist ivuxolimab. The receptors originated from an adult with an advanced solid tumor such as melanoma, head and neck, liver or kidney cancer.

The chain is built from TRBV13 and TRBJ1-1; D not certain. The CDR3 runs to 13 residues. The V end was cut by 5 bases, the J end by 4 bases, with 11 bases between. Per the germline V gene, CDR1 is PRHDT and CDR2 is FYEKMQ (reference sequence). This CDR3 is CASSTGGSTEAFF. The DNA of the CDR3 is TGTGCCAGCAGCACCGGCGGGAGCACTGAAGCTTTCTTT. The full variable domain, rest sourced from reference TRBV13 and TRBJ1-1, is AAGVIQSPRHLIKEKRETATLKCYPIPRHDTVYWYQQGPGQDPQFLISFYEKMQSDKGSIPDRFSAQQFSDYHSELNMSSLELGDSALYFCASSTGGSTEAFFGQGTRLTVV.

This chain links TRBV5-1 with TRBJ2-7; 10 bases map to TRBD2. J was trimmed by 9 bases and V by 4 bases; bases with no gene match: 19. Germline CDR1 SGHRS, CDR2 YFSETQ. The CDR3 extends over 17 amino acids. Written as DNA, the CDR3 is TGCGCCAGCAGCCCTACGCCTACTAGCGGGGCCGGAGAGGGGCAGTACTTC. The encoded protein is CASSPTPTSGAGEGQYF.

The chain links TRBV5-1 to TRBJ2-2, with TRBD1 matching over 11 bases. Germline CDR1 is SGHRS and CDR2 is YFSETQ. This CDR3 has 16 amino acids. The V and J ends lost 4 bases and 4 bases, in that order; junction bases with no gene match: 6. This chain's CDR3 is CASSIPGTGGTGELFF. The CDR3 DNA reads TGCGCCAGCAGCATACCCGGGACAGGGGGCACCGGGGAGCTGTTTTTT.

This chain's CDR3 is CASSLGGGSYNEQFF. The CDR3 DNA follows: TGTGCCAGCAGCTTGGGTGGGGGTTCCTACAATGAGCAGTTCTTC. The chain has TRBV5-6 and TRBJ2-1; D possibly uses TRBD1 or TRBD2 (5 bases each). V was shortened by 0 bases and J by 1 base, with 8 bases between the two germline ends. The CDR3 contains 15 residues. Germline V gene lookup returns CDR1 SGHDT and CDR2 YYEEEE.

The genes are TRBV19 and TRBJ2-1; 9 nucleotides agree with TRBD2. The CDR3 runs to 15 residues. The germline gives CDR1 LNHDA, CDR2 SQIVND (reference sequence). After removal of 5 bases from V and 9 bases from J, the junction contained 11 bases not matched to a gene. In DNA, the CDR3 is TGTGCCAGTAGTGGGTTTAGCGGGGGAGAGGTTGAGCAGTTCTTC. Protein product: CASSGFSGGEVEQFF.

The V gene is TRBV6-5, the J gene TRBJ1-1; TRBD1 matches 8 bases. Germline CDR1 and CDR2: MNHEY and SVGAGI. Trimming at V came to 6 bases and at J to 5 bases, leaving 8 bases not matched to a gene. The CDR3 extends over 14 amino acids. The CDR3 nucleotides are TGTGCCAGCAGCCGGATGACAGGGGAGACTGAAGCTTTCTTT. Translation: CASSRMTGETEAFF.

The rearrangement joins TRBV27 to TRBJ2-7; 8 positions agree with TRBD1. Losses at the gene ends were 8 bases for V and 3 bases for J; bases not matched to a gene: 3. The germline CDR1 and CDR2 sequences are MNHEY and SMNVEV (reference sequence). This CDR3 is built from 12 residues. The CDR3 region is CASSDRGYEQYF. CDR3 nucleotide sequence: TGTGCCAGCTCCGACAGGGGCTACGAGCAGTACTTC.